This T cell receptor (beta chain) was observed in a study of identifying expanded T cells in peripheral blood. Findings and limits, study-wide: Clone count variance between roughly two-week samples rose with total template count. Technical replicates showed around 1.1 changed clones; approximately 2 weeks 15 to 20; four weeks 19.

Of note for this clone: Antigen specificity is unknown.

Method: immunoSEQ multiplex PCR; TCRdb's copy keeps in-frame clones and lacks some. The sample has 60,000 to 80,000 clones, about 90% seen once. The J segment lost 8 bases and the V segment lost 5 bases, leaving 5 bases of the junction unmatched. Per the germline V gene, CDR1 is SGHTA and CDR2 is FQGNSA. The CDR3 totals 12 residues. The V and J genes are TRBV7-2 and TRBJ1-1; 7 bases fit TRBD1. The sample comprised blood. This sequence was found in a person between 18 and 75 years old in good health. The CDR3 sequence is CASSPRTGEAFF. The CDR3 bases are TGTGCCAGCAGCCCACGGACAGGCGAAGCTTTCTTT.